A selection of T cell receptor beta chains follows, all from one sample in a study of CXCR3-negative and CXCR3-positive naive CD8 T cells. TCRdb re-called the 5' RACE reads and shows each CDR3 protein once, DNA omitted. This table lists 60,000 to 65,000 distinct CDR3 sequences. Sequenced sample: naive CXCR3+ CD8+ T cells from blood. All receptors come from a human donor in good health. Some clones in this sample may be carry-over from other donors' samples. CDR3s include the opening cysteine and the closing phenylalanine or tryptophan. Fields, in order: J gene, V gene, CDR3 protein.

J: TRBJ2-1; V: TRBV9; CDR3: CASSGSTTPADEQFF
J: TRBJ1-1; V: TRBV4-3; CDR3: CASSQVPGRTEAFF
J: TRBJ2-7; V: TRBV4-3; CDR3: CASSQAAWTGSYEQYF
J: TRBJ2-1; V: TRBV14; CDR3: CASSLVYNNEQFF
J: TRBJ1-2; V: TRBV7-8; CDR3: CASSSGLEYGYTF
J: TRBJ2-3; V: TRBV12-3/TRBV12-4; CDR3: CASSTSGGRRADTQYF
J: TRBJ1-5; V: TRBV12-3/TRBV12-4; CDR3: CASSPTGNQPQHF
J: TRBJ2-7; V: TRBV7-9; CDR3: CASSRETYEQYF
J: TRBJ2-7; V: TRBV3-1; CDR3: CASSSGTGGYEQYF
J: TRBJ1-2; V: TRBV7-2; CDR3: CASSLTTLGAYYGYTF
J: TRBJ2-7; V: TRBV4-2; CDR3: CASRLLTGSYEQYF
J: TRBJ2-2; V: TRBV7-9; CDR3: CASSLRPSNTGELFF
J: TRBJ2-7; V: TRBV14; CDR3: CASSPDRGHEQYF
J: TRBJ1-5; V: TRBV20-1; CDR3: CSARDEEYQPQHF
J: TRBJ1-1; V: TRBV12-3/TRBV12-4; CDR3: CASKSIPMAGGTEAFF
J: TRBJ1-1; V: TRBV4-3; CDR3: CASSQVAGQGLNTEAFF
J: TRBJ2-1; V: TRBV12-3/TRBV12-4; CDR3: CASSFRVNEQFF
J: TRBJ2-2; V: TRBV3-1; CDR3: CASSQVNTGELFF
J: TRBJ2-7; V: TRBV5-1; CDR3: CASSMDRATYEQYF
J: TRBJ2-3; V: TRBV20-1; CDR3: CSARTQGWEDTQYF
J: TRBJ1-1; V: TRBV7-6; CDR3: CASSFLGGEAFF
J: TRBJ2-2; V: TRBV5-5; CDR3: CASSLGGEHTGELFF
J: TRBJ2-1; V: TRBV6-1; CDR3: CASTPGLAGDEQFF
J: TRBJ1-2; V: TRBV12-3/TRBV12-4; CDR3: CASGGTGEYYGYTF
J: TRBJ2-2; V: TRBV6-5; CDR3: CASSFTGNTGELFF
J: TRBJ1-2; V: TRBV4-2; CDR3: CASSQIGTGANYGYTF
J: TRBJ2-1; V: TRBV7-9; CDR3: CASSLVVPLHNEQFF
J: TRBJ2-7; V: TRBV27; CDR3: CASSLSGNREQYF
J: TRBJ2-1; V: TRBV28; CDR3: CASSPVAGSSYNEQFF
J: TRBJ1-1; V: TRBV20-1; CDR3: CSARVGGTEAFF
J: TRBJ2-1; V: TRBV27; CDR3: CASTSTGTGGYNEQFF
J: TRBJ2-7; V: TRBV27; CDR3: CASSENRGASYEQYF
J: TRBJ2-4; V: TRBV29-1; CDR3: CSVEDRGLVNIQYF
J: TRBJ1-5; V: TRBV10-2; CDR3: CASSGPNQPQHF
J: TRBJ1-1; V: TRBV4-2; CDR3: CASLPGSGAEAFF
J: TRBJ2-5; V: TRBV7-9; CDR3: CATGQAQETQYF
J: TRBJ2-7; V: TRBV7-2; CDR3: CASSLVGGAISYEQYF
J: TRBJ1-5; V: TRBV7-6; CDR3: CASSRESNQPQHF
J: TRBJ2-3; V: TRBV27; CDR3: CASSTLPPDTQYF
J: TRBJ1-3; V: TRBV15; CDR3: CATSQRLSGNTIYF
J: TRBJ2-5; V: TRBV27; CDR3: CASSSDERETQYF
J: TRBJ2-1; V: TRBV10-3; CDR3: CASSWGASGAYNEQFF
J: TRBJ1-2; V: TRBV7-9; CDR3: CASSNSMRGKGRFAGYTF
J: TRBJ2-4; V: TRBV7-2; CDR3: CASSRNGAVKNIQYF
J: TRBJ1-5; V: TRBV7-9; CDR3: CASSLGFQPQHF
J: TRBJ2-1; V: TRBV7-9; CDR3: CASSLALDRSDEQFF